A single T cell receptor beta chain is shown here with its context. Its specificity is not known. These data come from a study of a mutant IDH1 vaccine in newly diagnosed glioma. Study-wide background: Vaccines began 4-6 weeks after radiotherapy alone, or with temozolomide cycles. Patients under treatment included 62.5% males and around 38% females and had a mean age of around 40 years. Patients were pretreated with radiotherapy, temozolomide, or both, mostly both.

Libraries were prepared by immunoSEQ multiplex PCR; TCRdb keeps only in-frame clonotypes and omits some of them. The repertoire includes approximately 31,000 clones, 80% of them detected once, and approximately 3% sits in the top ten. The CDR3 is 16 amino acids. The V gene's germline CDR1 is MNHNS and CDR2 SASEGT. J was trimmed by 6 bases and V by 0 bases; bases with no gene match: 5. Indicated time point: week 35, safety follow-up. In every dose of vaccine, 300 ug of mutant IDH1 20-mer peptide was given alongside topical imiquimod. New WHO grade 3 or 4 astrocytomas that were IDH1-mutant and ATRX-lost had been found in donors.

The clonotype comes from a man in his forties or fifties with glioma. Some clones in this sample may be carry-over from other donors' samples. The chain carries TRBV6-1 and TRBJ1-6, with 7 bases fitting TRBD1. The sample in question was PBMCs, obtained from a glioma patient whose treatment included an IDH1 peptide vaccine. Here the CDR3 reads CASSEAQGGRNSPLHF. The DNA of the CDR3 is TGTGCCAGCAGTGAAGCGCAGGGGGGGCGTAATTCACCCCTCCACTTT.